Listed below are T cell receptor beta chains from one sample, sequenced in a study of blood T cell repertoires in COVID-19. Method: immunoSEQ multiplex PCR; TCRdb's copy keeps in-frame clones and lacks some. Altogether 250,000 or so clones are present, 75% to 85% being singletons, with the ten largest covering approximately 5.7%. The sample taken for sequencing was peripheral blood. The receptors stem from a human donor in a cohort sampled during active COVID-19. The conserved cysteine and the conserved F or W are not part of the CDR3 here. Fields, in order: V gene, J gene, CDR3 protein.

TRBV9	TRBJ1-2	ASSVGGTGSFGYT
TRBV5-1	TRBJ2-5	ASSLAQGMGETQY
TRBV10-3	TRBJ1-6	AIRGGEDSPLH
TRBV24-1	TRBJ2-3	ATSAASGGITDTQY
TRBV28	TRBJ2-5	ASSSGGARQETQY
TRBV29-1	TRBJ1-4	SVEEDSEKLF
TRBV29-1	TRBJ2-1	SVEAAGGAYNEQF
TRBV10-3	TRBJ1-4	AITADRGEKLF
TRBV14	TRBJ2-7	ASSPLKTGTEQY
TRBV19	TRBJ2-7	ATGGPYEQY
TRBV2	TRBJ2-7	ASRGTGTSYEQY
TRBV10-1	TRBJ2-7	ASSKGQGYEQY
TRBV5-6	TRBJ1-1	ASSPDTGGTEAF
TRBV14	TRBJ2-3	ASSQVSLSTDTQY